This note documents a single TCR beta chain sequence. CDR3 length: 15 residues. The ends were cut back, 4 bases at V and 3 bases at J, with 15 bases in the middle. In germline, CDR1 is MNHEY, CDR2 SVGAGI. The data originate from a study of OX40 agonist ivuxolimab in advanced cancers. This table comes from immunoSEQ multiplex PCR, and its TCRdb copy is limited to in-frame clones, with some not included. This table holds about 96,000 clones, around 80% found once. The starting material was CD4+ or CD8+ T cells sorted from blood, obtained in a trial of the OX40 agonist ivuxolimab. The TCR comes from an adult with an advanced solid tumor such as melanoma, head and neck, liver or kidney cancer. J is TRBJ1-1 and V is TRBV6-5; D perhaps matches TRBD1 (6 bases). In DNA, the CDR3 is TGTGCCAGCAGTTCCCCCCAGGGGAAGTACACTGAAGCTTTCTTT. Amino acid sequence: CASSSPQGKYTEAFF.